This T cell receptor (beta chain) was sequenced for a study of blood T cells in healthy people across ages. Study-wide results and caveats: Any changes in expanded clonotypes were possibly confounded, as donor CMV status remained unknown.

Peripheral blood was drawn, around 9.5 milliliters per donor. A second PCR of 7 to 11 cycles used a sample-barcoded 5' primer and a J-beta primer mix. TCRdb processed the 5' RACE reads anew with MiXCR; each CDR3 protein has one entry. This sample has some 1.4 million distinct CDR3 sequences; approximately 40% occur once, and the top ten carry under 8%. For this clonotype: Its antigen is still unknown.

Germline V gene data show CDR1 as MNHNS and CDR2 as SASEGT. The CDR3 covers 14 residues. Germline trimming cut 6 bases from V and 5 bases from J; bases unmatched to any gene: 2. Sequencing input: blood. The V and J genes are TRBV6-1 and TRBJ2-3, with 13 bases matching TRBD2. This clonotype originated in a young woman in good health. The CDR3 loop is CASRLAGGQDTQYF. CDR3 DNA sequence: TGTGCCAGCAGACTAGCGGGGGGGCAAGATACGCAGTATTTT.